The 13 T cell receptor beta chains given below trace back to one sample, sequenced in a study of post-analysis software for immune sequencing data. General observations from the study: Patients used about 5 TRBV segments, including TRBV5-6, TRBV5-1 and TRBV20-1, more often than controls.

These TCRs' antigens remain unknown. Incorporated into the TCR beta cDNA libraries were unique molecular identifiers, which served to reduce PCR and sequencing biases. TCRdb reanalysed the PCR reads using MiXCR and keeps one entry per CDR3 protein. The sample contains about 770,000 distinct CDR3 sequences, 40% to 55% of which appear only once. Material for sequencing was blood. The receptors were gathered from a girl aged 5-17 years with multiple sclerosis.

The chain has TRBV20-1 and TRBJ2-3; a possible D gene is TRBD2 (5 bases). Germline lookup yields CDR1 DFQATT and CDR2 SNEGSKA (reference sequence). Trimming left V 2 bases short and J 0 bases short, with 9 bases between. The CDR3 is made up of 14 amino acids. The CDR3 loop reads CSARYGVSTDTQYF. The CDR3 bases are TGCAGTGCTAGATACGGGGTTAGCACAGATACGCAGTATTTT.

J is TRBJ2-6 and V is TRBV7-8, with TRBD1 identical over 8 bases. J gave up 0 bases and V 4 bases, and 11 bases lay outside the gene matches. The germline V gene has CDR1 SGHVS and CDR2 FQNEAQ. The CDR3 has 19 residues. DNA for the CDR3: TGTGCCAGCAGCTCATCCCAGGGGGCCTTAAGCTCTGGGGCCAACGTCCTGACTTTC. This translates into CASSSSQGALSSGANVLTF.

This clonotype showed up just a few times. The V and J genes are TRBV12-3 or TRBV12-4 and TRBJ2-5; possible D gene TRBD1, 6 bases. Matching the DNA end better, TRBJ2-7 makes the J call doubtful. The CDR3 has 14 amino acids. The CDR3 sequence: CASPQGTAYYEQYF. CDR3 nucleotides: TGTGCCAGCCCTCAGGGGACCGCATACTACGAGCAGTACTTC.

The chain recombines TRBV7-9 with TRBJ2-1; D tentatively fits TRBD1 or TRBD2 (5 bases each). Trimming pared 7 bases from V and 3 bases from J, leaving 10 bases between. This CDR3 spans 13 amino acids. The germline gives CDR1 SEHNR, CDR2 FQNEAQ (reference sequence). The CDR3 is CASIGGDYNEQFF. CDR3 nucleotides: TGTGCCAGCATTGGGGGAGACTACAATGAGCAGTTCTTC.

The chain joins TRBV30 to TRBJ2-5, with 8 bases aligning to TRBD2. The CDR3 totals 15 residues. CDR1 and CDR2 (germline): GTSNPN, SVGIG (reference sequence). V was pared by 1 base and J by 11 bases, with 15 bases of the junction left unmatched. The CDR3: CAWSAYSGTYNEQYF. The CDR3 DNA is TGTGCCTGGAGTGCATATAGCGGGACCTACAATGAGCAGTACTTC.

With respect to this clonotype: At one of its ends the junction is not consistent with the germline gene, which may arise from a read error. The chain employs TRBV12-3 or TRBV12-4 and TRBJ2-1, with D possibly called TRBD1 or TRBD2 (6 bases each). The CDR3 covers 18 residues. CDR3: CASRYTGWNGSNGNERFF. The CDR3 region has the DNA TGTGCCAGCAGGTACACAGGGTGGAACGGGAGTAATGGCAATGAGCGGTTCTTC.

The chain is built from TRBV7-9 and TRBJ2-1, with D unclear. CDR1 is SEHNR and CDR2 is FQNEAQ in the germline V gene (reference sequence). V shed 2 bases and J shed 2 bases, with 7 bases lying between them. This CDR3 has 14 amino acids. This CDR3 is CASSLSTTYNEQFF. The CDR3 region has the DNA TGTGCCAGCAGCTTATCCACGACCTACAATGAGCAGTTCTTC.

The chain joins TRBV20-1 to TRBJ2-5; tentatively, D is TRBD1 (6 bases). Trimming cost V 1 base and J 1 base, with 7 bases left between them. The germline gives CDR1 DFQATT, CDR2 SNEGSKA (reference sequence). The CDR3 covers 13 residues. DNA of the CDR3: TGCAGTGCTAGAGTGGACAGCCAAGAGACCCAGTACTTC. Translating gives CSARVDSQETQYF.

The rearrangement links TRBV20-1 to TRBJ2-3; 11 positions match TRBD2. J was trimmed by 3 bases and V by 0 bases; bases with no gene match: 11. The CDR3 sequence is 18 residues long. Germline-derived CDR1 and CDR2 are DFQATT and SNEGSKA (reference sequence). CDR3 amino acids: CSARDRSGLAGGTDTQYF. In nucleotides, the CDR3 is TGCAGTGCTAGAGATCGGTCGGGTCTAGCGGGAGGAACAGATACGCAGTATTTT.

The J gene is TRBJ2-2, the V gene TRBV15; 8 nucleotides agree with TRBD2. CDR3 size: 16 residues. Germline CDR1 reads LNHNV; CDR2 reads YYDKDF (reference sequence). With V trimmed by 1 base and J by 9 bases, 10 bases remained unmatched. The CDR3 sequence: CATSRGGLAATRELFF. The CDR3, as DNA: TGTGCCACCAGCAGAGGAGGACTAGCAGCAACACGGGAGCTGTTTTTT.

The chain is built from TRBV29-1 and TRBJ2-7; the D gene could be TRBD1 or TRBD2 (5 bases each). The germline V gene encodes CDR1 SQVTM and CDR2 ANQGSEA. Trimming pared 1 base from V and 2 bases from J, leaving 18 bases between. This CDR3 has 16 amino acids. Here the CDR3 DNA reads TGCAGCGTTGAAGCCCTCCGGCCGGGGACGACCTACGAGCAGTACTTC. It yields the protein CSVEALRPGTTYEQYF.

CDR3 DNA: TGTGCCAGCACCCAACGATTAAGCGTCCTGACTTTC. The encoded protein is CASTQRLSVLTF. The chain employs TRBV6-1 and TRBJ2-6; D gene unclear. This CDR3 is built from 12 residues. Trimming stripped 7 bases from V and 12 bases from J, with 13 bases between. Germline assignment: CDR1 MNHNS and CDR2 SASEGT.

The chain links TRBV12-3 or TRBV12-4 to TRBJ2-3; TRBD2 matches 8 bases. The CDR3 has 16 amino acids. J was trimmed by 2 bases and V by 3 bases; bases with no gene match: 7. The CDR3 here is CASSFGSGTVTDTQYF. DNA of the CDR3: TGTGCCAGCAGTTTCGGTAGCGGGACGGTCACAGATACGCAGTATTTT.